This T cell receptor beta chain was recorded in a study of cytomegalovirus exposure and HLA in healthy donors. Study-level findings and limits: Immune exposure information available was restricted to CMV serostatus. The authors listed 150 to 200 TCR beta chains as cytomegalovirus-associated. Data from an earlier analysis indicated that most TCR beta V segments were productive either about 90% or about 30% of the time. For presence/absence analyses, sequencing depth was assumed to be roughly uniform across donors.

On this clone: Its antigen is undetermined.

The PCR made use of 60 Vbeta and 13 Jbeta primers. Only in-frame clones appear in the TCRdb table, and some are missing; sequencing was by immunoSEQ multiplex PCR. Among 90,000 to 140,000 clones, 13% to 15% were seen once, and the ten largest hold roughly 0.89%. Germline assignment: CDR1 MNHEY and CDR2 SVGAGI. The CDR3 has 14 residues. With 6 bases clipped from V and 0 bases from J, the junction kept 4 bases outside the gene matches. The chain links TRBV6-5 to TRBJ1-2; 7 bases agree with TRBD1. The clonotype comes from a female donor in good health and CMV-seronegative. The sequenced sample consisted of PBMCs. In nucleotides, the CDR3 is TGTGCCAGCAGGATAGGGACAGCTAACTATGGCTACACCTTC. Translating it yields CASRIGTANYGYTF.